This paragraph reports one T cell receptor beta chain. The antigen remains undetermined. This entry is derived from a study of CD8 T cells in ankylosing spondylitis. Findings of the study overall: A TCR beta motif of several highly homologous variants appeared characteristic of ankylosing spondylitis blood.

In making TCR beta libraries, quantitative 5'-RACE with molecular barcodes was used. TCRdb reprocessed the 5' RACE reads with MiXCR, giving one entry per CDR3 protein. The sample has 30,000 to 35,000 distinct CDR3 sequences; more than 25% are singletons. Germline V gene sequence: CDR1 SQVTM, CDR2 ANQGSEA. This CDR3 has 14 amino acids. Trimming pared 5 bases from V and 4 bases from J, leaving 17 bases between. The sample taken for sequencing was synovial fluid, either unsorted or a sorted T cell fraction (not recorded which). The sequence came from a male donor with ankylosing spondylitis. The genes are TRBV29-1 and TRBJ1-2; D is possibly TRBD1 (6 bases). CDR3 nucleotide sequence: TGCAGCGTTACCCCCCGGGGGGCTGGCTATGGCTACACCTTC. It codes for CSVTPRGAGYGYTF.